The 14 T cell receptor beta chains given below trace back to one sample, sequenced in a study of cytomegalovirus exposure and HLA in healthy donors. TCRdb's copy holds only in-frame clones and misses some; the assay was immunoSEQ multiplex PCR. Altogether 150,000 to 160,000 clones are present, about 82% being singletons, with the ten largest covering roughly 1.9%. Sample: PBMCs. The receptors derive from a human donor in good health.

V gene TRBV4-2 combines with J gene TRBJ2-1, with 10 nucleotides matching TRBD2. The V and J ends lost 4 bases and 10 bases, in that order; junction bases with no gene match: 7. Germline CDR1 and CDR2: LGHNA and YNFKEQ. The CDR3 length is 14 residues. CDR3 loop: CASSLRGAGGEQFF. In DNA form, the CDR3 reads TGTGCCAGCAGCCTCAGAGGAGCGGGAGGGGAGCAGTTCTTC.

The chain couples TRBV6-5 to TRBJ2-3; 7 bases are a match to TRBD1. The J segment lost 2 bases and the V segment lost 7 bases, leaving 6 bases of the junction unmatched. The CDR3 sequence is 14 residues long. The germline gives CDR1 MNHEY, CDR2 SVGAGI. CDR3 loop: CASKMGQFTDTQYF. Here the CDR3 DNA reads TGTGCCAGCAAGATGGGACAGTTCACAGATACGCAGTATTTT.

This chain connects TRBV19 to TRBJ1-5, with a possible D match to TRBD1 (5 bases). The germline V gene has CDR1 LNHDA and CDR2 SQIVND (reference sequence). This CDR3 has 13 residues. V was cut by 6 bases and J by 4 bases, with 10 bases left in between. Here the CDR3 DNA reads TGTGCCAGTAGGCTAGGACAAAATCAGCCCCAGCATTTT. It specifies CASRLGQNQPQHF.

The CDR3: CASSLRAASYNEQFF. The DNA of the CDR3 is TGTGCCAGCAGCTTAAGGGCTGCCTCCTACAATGAGCAGTTCTTC. The chain links TRBV7-3 to TRBJ2-1; the D is unclear. This CDR3 comprises 15 residues. Germline lookup yields CDR1 SGHTA and CDR2 FQGTGA. V was trimmed by 1 base and J by 0 bases, leaving 7 bases between them. The variable domain in full, completed from reference TRBV7-3 and TRBJ2-1, reads GAGVSQTPSNKVTEKGKYVELRCDPISGHTALYWYRQSLGQGPEFLIYFQGTGAADDSGLPNDRFFAVRPEGSVSTLKIQRTERGDSAVYLCASSLRAASYNEQFFGPGTRLTVL.

This clone has only a few counts. J is TRBJ2-1 and V is TRBV7-8; the match to TRBD1 covers 12 bases. This CDR3 spans 16 amino acids. Germline loops: CDR1 SGHVS, CDR2 FQNEAQ. V shed 5 bases, J shed 7 bases, and the junction held 9 bases outside the gene matches. The DNA for the CDR3 is TGTGCCAGCAGCAACCGGGACAGGGGGCGAGGGAATGAGCAGTTCTTC. Translation: CASSNRDRGRGNEQFF.

The chain employs TRBV5-1 and TRBJ2-1; TRBD1 agrees at 9 bases. The CDR3 covers 14 residues. Germline loops: CDR1 SGHRS, CDR2 YFSETQ. The J segment lost 4 bases and the V segment lost 7 bases, leaving 6 bases of the junction unmatched. As DNA, the CDR3 is TGCGCCAGCCGACGACAGGGGGAGTACAATGAGCAGTTCTTC. Its protein product is CASRRQGEYNEQFF.

The J gene is TRBJ1-1, the V gene TRBV9; D may be TRBD1 (5 bases). This CDR3 is built from 14 residues. Germline-derived CDR1 and CDR2 are SGDLS and YYNGEE. Trimming cost V 4 bases and J 2 bases, with 12 bases left between them. CDR3 in amino acids: CASSTRQQNTEAFF. In nucleotides, the CDR3 is TGTGCCAGCAGCACTCGACAGCAAAACACTGAAGCTTTCTTT.

The chain is built from TRBV5-6 and TRBJ2-7; 8 nucleotides line up with TRBD1. The CDR3 contains 15 residues. Germline assignment: CDR1 SGHDT and CDR2 YYEEEE. The V segment lost 0 bases and the J segment 4 bases; nucleotides outside the gene matches: 6. CDR3 region: CASSLGTGGRYEQYF. Here the CDR3 DNA reads TGTGCCAGCAGCTTGGGAACAGGGGGACGATACGAGCAGTACTTC.

This clone was counted a few times. V is TRBV29-1 and J is TRBJ1-2; 11 nucleotides align to TRBD1. After removal of 2 bases from V and 8 bases from J, the junction contained 7 bases not matched to a gene. This CDR3 is built from 14 residues. Germline CDR1 SQVTM, CDR2 ANQGSEA. The CDR3 DNA follows: TGCAGCGTTGAACAGGACAGGGGGCTCGGGGGCTACACCTTC. It encodes CSVEQDRGLGGYTF.

This chain links TRBV30 with TRBJ2-7, with unresolved D. V was clipped by 3 bases and J by 2 bases, with 17 bases between them. The CDR3 runs 15 residues. CDR1 and CDR2 (germline): GTSNPN, SVGIG (reference sequence). The CDR3 DNA reads as TGTGCCTGGAGGAGACCCAGGATGATGGCCTACGAGCAGTACTTC. It specifies CAWRRPRMMAYEQYF.

The chain links TRBV18 to TRBJ2-3; maybe TRBD1 (5 bases). The CDR3 has 14 residues. Germline V gene sequence: CDR1 KGHSH, CDR2 LQKENI. Trimming cost V 0 bases and J 6 bases, with 10 bases left between them. This CDR3 reads CASSPPGAGDTQYF. Here the CDR3 DNA reads TGTGCCAGCTCACCACCGGGCGCAGGGGATACGCAGTATTTT.

The V gene is TRBV5-1, the J gene TRBJ2-7; D might be TRBD2 (5 bases). The V gene's germline CDR1 is SGHRS and CDR2 YFSETQ. The CDR3 runs 13 residues. Trimming took off 1 base at V and 3 bases at J, with 8 bases between the two ends. CDR3 nucleotides: TGCGCCAGCAGCTTGTACGGGGACTACGAGCAGTACTTC. Residues: CASSLYGDYEQYF.

In the case of this clone: Other DNA sequences from this sample encode an identical CDR3 as well. The genes are TRBV6-1 and TRBJ1-2, with D tentatively TRBD1 (6 bases). There are 13 residues in the CDR3. V was pared by 1 base and J by 5 bases, with 8 bases between. Germline values: CDR1 MNHNS, CDR2 SASEGT. CDR3: CASSEGTVYGYTF. The CDR3 DNA sequence: TGTGCCAGCAGTGAAGGGACAGTTTATGGCTACACCTTC.

In the case of this clone: Other DNA sequences of this sample code for an identical CDR3. The rearrangement joins TRBV6-1 to TRBJ1-2; maybe TRBD1 (5 bases). The CDR3 totals 13 residues. V dropped 4 bases and J dropped 7 bases, with 13 bases sitting between them. Germline V gives CDR1 MNHNS, CDR2 SASEGT. CDR3 sequence: CASSVGGEIGYTF. The DNA of the CDR3 is TGTGCCAGCAGTGTTGGAGGGGAGATTGGCTACACCTTC.